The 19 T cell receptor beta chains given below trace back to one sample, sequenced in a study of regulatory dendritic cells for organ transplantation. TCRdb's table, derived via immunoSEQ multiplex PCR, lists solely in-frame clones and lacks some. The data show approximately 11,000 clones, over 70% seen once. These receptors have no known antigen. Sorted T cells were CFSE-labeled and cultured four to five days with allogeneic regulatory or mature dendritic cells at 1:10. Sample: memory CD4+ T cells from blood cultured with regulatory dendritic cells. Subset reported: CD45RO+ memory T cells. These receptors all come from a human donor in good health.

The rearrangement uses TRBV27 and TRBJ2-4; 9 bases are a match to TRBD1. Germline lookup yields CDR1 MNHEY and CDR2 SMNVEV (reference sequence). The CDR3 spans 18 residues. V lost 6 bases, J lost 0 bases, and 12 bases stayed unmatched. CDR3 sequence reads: CASSLYRDRALAKNIQYF. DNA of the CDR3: TGTGCCAGCAGCCTATACCGGGACAGGGCTTTAGCCAAAAACATTCAGTACTTC.

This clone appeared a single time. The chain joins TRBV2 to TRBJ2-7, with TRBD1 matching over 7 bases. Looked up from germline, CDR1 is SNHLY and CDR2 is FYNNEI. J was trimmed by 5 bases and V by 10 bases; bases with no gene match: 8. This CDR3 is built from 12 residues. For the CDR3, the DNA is TGTGCCACCTCCGGGACAGACAACGAGCAGTACTTC. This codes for CATSGTDNEQYF. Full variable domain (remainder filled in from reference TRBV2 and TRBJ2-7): EPEVTQTPSHQVTQMGQEVILRCVPISNHLYFYWYRQILGQKVEFLVSFYNNEISEKSEIFDDQFSVERPDGSNFTLKIRSTKLEDSAMYFCATSGTDNEQYFGPGTRLTVT.

The chain's CDR3 is CSATTGIEAFF. In nucleotides, the CDR3 is TGCAGTGCAACGACAGGGATTGAAGCTTTCTTT. The rearrangement uses TRBV20-1 and TRBJ1-1; 7 bases are a match to TRBD1. With V trimmed by 6 bases and J by 7 bases, 5 bases remained unmatched. This CDR3 comprises 11 residues. The germline gives CDR1 DFQATT, CDR2 SNEGSKA (reference sequence).

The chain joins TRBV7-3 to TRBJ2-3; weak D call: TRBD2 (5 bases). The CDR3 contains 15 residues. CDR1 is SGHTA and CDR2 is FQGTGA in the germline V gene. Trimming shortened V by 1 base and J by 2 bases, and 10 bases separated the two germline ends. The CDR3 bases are TGTGCCAGCAGCTTAAACCCAGCGGTCACAGATACGCAGTATTTT. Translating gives CASSLNPAVTDTQYF.

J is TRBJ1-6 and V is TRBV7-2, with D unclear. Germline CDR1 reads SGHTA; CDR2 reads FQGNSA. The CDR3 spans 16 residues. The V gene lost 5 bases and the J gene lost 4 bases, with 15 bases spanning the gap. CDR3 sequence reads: CASSPTHGFYNSPLHF. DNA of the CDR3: TGTGCCAGCAGCCCGACACATGGATTTTATAATTCACCCCTCCACTTT. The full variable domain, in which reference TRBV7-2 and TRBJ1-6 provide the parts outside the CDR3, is GAGVSQSPSNKVTEKGKDVELRCDPISGHTALYWYRQSLGQGLEFLIYFQGNSAPDKSGLPSDRFSAERTGGSVSTLTIQRTQQEDSAVYLCASSPTHGFYNSPLHFGNGTRLTVT.

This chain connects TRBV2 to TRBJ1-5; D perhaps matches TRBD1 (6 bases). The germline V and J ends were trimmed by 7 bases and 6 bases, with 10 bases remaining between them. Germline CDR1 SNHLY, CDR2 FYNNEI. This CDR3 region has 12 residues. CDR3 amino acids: CASKGDGQPQHF. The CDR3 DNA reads TGTGCCAGCAAGGGGGACGGTCAGCCCCAGCATTTT.

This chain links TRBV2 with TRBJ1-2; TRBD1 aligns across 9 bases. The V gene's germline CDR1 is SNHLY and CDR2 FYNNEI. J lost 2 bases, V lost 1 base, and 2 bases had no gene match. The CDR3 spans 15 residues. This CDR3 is CASSEEQGANYGYTF. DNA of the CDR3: TGTGCCAGCAGTGAAGAACAGGGGGCCAACTATGGCTACACCTTC.

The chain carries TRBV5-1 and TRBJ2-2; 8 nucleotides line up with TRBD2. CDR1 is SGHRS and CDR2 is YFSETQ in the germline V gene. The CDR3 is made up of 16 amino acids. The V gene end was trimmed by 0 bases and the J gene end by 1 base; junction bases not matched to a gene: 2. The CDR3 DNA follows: TGCGCCAGCAGCTTGGTCCTAGCGGGGAACACCGGGGAGCTGTTTTTT. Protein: CASSLVLAGNTGELFF.

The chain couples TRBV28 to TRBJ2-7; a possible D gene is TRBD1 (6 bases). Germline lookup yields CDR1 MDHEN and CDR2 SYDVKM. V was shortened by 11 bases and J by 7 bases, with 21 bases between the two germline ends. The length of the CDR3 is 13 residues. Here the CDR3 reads CAFSGTPIGEQYF. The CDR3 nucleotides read TGTGCCTTCTCCGGGACACCCATCGGGGAGCAGTACTTC.

The DNA of the CDR3 is TGTGCCAGCAGTACGCAGGACAGGGAGAGGGGAGCTTTCTTT. Amino acids: CASSTQDRERGAFF. This chain uses TRBV2 with TRBJ1-1, with TRBD1 matching 8 bases. The V and J ends lost 5 bases and 10 bases, in that order; junction bases with no gene match: 12. The CDR3 consists of 14 residues. CDR1 and CDR2 from the germline V gene are SNHLY and FYNNEI. The complete variable domain, with remaining parts taken from reference TRBV2 and TRBJ1-1, reads EPEVTQTPSHQVTQMGQEVILRCVPISNHLYFYWYRQILGQKVEFLVSFYNNEISEKSEIFDDQFSVERPDGSNFTLKIRSTKLEDSAMYFCASSTQDRERGAFFGQGTRLTVV.

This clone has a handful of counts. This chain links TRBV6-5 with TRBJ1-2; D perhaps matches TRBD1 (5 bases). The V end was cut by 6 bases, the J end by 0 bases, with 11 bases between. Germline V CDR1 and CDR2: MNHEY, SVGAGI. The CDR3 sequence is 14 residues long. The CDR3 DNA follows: TGTGCCAGCAGCTCAGGGTCCGCTAACTATGGCTACACCTTC. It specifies CASSSGSANYGYTF.

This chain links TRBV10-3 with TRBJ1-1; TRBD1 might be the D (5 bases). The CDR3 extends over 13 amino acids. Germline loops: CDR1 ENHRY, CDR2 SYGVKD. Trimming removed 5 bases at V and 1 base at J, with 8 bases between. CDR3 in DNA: TGTGCCATCAGTTGGGGGGGGAACACTGAAGCTTTCTTT. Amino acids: CAISWGGNTEAFF.

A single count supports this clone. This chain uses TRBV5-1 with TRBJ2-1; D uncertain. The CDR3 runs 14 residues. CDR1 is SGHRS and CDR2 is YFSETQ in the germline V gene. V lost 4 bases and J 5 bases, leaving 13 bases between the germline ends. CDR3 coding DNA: TGCGCCAGCAGCCTTGAGAGCGCCCACAATGAGCAGTTCTTC. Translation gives CASSLESAHNEQFF.

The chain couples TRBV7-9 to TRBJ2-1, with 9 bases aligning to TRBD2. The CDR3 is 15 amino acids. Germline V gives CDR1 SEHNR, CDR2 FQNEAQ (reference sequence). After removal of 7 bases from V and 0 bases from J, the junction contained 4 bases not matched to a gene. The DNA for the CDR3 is TGTGCCAGCACCCTAGCGGGGAGCTCCTACAATGAGCAGTTCTTC. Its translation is CASTLAGSSYNEQFF. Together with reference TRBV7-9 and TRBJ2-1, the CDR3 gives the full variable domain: DTGVSQNPRHKITKRGQNVTFRCDPISEHNRLYWYRQTLGQGPEFLTYFQNEAQLEKSRLLSDRFSAERPKGSFSTLEIQRTEQGDSAMYLCASTLAGSSYNEQFFGPGTRLTVL.

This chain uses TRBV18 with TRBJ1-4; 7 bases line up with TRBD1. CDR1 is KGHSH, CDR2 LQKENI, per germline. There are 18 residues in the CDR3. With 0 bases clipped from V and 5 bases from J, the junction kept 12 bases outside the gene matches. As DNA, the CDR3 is TGTGCCAGCTCACCACCGAGAGGACTCCGGGACAGCAATGAAAAACTGTTTTTT. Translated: CASSPPRGLRDSNEKLFF.

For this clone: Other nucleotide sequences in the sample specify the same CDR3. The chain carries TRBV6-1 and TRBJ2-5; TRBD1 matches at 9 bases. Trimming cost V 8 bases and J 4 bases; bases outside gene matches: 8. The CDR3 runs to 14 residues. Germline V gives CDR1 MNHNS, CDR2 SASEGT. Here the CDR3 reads CASRYRGRGETQYF. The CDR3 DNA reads TGTGCCAGCCGATACAGGGGGCGGGGAGAGACCCAGTACTTC.

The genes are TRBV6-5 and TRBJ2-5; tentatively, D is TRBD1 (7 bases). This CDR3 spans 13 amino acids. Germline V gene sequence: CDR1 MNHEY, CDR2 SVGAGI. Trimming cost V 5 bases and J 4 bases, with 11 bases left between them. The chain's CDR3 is CASSGGTAETQYF. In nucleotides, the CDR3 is TGTGCCAGCAGTGGGGGGACAGCAGAGACCCAGTACTTC.

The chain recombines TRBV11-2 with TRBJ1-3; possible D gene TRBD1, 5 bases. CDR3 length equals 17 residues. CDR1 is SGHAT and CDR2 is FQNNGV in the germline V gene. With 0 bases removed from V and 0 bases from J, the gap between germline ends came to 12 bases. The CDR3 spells CASSLDRRGLSGNTIYF. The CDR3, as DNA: TGTGCCAGCAGCTTAGATCGAAGGGGTCTCTCTGGAAACACCATATATTTT.

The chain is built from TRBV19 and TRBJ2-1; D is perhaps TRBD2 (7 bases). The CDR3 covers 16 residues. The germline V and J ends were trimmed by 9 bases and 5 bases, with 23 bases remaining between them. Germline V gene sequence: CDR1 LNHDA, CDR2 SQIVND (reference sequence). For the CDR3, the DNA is TGTGCCAGCCCCCCCTGCCTGCGGGGGCCAAACAATGAGCAGTTCTTC. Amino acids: CASPPCLRGPNNEQFF.